These 13 T cell receptor beta chains were sequenced from one sample in a study of blood T cell repertoires in COVID-19. Produced via immunoSEQ multiplex PCR; TCRdb's table is partial and in-frame only. The table lists roughly 440,000 clones, more than 70% of them singletons. The sample taken for sequencing was peripheral blood. The receptors come from a woman between 50 and 59 years old with COVID-19, enrolled during active disease.

This clone was seen only once. The chain links TRBV5-1 to TRBJ2-2, with TRBD1 matching over 10 bases. With V trimmed by 4 bases and J by 3 bases, 6 bases remained unmatched. Germline CDR1 SGHRS, CDR2 YFSETQ. The CDR3 has 16 amino acids. CDR3 bases: TGCGCCAGCAGCGGTGCCGGGACAGGGGACACCGGGGAGCTGTTTTTT. Amino acids: CASSGAGTGDTGELFF. The full variable domain, completed using reference TRBV5-1 and TRBJ2-2, is KAGVTQTPRYLIKTRGQQVTLSCSPISGHRSVSWYQQTPGQGLQFLFEYFSETQRNKGNFPGRFSGRQFSNSRSEMNVSTLELGDSALYLCASSGAGTGDTGELFFGEGSRLTVL.

This clone was found a few times. V is TRBV12-3 or TRBV12-4 and J is TRBJ2-5; no clear D gene. This CDR3 is 11 amino acids long. The V end was cut by 3 bases, the J end by 9 bases, with 8 bases between. The CDR3 reads CASSFNSAQYF. CDR3 bases: TGTGCCAGCAGTTTTAACTCGGCCCAGTACTTC.

The chain is built from TRBV6-6 and TRBJ2-2; TRBD1 matches at 7 bases. The germline gives CDR1 MNHNY, CDR2 SVGAGI (reference sequence). J gave up 4 bases and V 0 bases, and 2 bases lay outside the gene matches. The CDR3 has 15 amino acids. CDR3 sequence reads: CASSYSGTATGELFF. CDR3 sequence (DNA): TGTGCCAGCAGTTACTCCGGGACAGCCACCGGGGAGCTGTTTTTT.

This chain uses TRBV19 with TRBJ1-5, with 10 bases fitting TRBD1. CDR3 length: 13 amino acids. The V and J ends lost 7 bases and 5 bases, in that order; junction bases with no gene match: 2. The V gene's germline CDR1 is LNHDA and CDR2 SQIVND (reference sequence). CDR3 nucleotides: TGTGCCAGTATCGGACAGGGGGATCAGCCCCAGCATTTT. Translated, it gives CASIGQGDQPQHF.

A few counts support this clone. This chain connects TRBV4-1 to TRBJ2-3, with a possible D match to TRBD2 (6 bases). This CDR3 contains 15 residues. The V gene lost 7 bases and the J gene lost 0 bases, with 14 bases spanning the gap. Germline values: CDR1 MGHRA, CDR2 YSYEKL. This CDR3 reads CASKTAGLSTDTQYF. CDR3 in DNA: TGCGCCAGCAAGACGGCGGGGCTCAGCACAGATACGCAGTATTTT.

This chain's CDR3 is CASSLLGPGDGYTF. The CDR3 nucleotides are TGTGCCAGCAGCTTACTGGGGCCTGGCGATGGCTACACCTTC. The chain uses TRBV7-8 and TRBJ1-2; D possibly corresponds to TRBD1 (5 bases). V was trimmed by 2 bases and J by 6 bases, leaving 13 bases between them. Germline V gene sequence: CDR1 SGHVS, CDR2 FQNEAQ. The CDR3 contains 14 residues. The full variable domain, in which reference TRBV7-8 and TRBJ1-2 provide the parts outside the CDR3, is GAGVSQSPRYKVAKRGQDVALRCDPISGHVSLFWYQQALGQGPEFLTYFQNEAQLDKSGLPSDRFFAERPEGSVSTLKIQRTQQEDSAVYLCASSLLGPGDGYTFGSGTRLTVV.

This sequence joins TRBV5-8 and TRBJ1-2, with TRBD1 matching over 7 bases. Germline CDR1 SGHTS, CDR2 YDEGEE. The V gene end was trimmed by 9 bases and the J gene end by 2 bases; junction bases not matched to a gene: 7. There are 13 residues in the CDR3. CDR3 in amino acids: CATDRVPNYGYTF. CDR3 sequence (DNA): TGTGCCACAGACAGGGTACCCAACTATGGCTACACCTTC.

This clone was counted once. This chain connects TRBV19 to TRBJ1-1, with no clear D. CDR3 size: 14 residues. Germline assignment: CDR1 LNHDA and CDR2 SQIVND (reference sequence). V lost 5 bases, J lost 0 bases, and 10 bases lay in between. The CDR3 region is CASSVGGVNTEAFF. As DNA, the CDR3 is TGTGCCAGTAGTGTGGGCGGGGTGAACACTGAAGCTTTCTTT.

This rearrangement joins TRBV12-3 or TRBV12-4 to TRBJ1-2; no reliable D call. With 5 bases removed from V and 4 bases from J, the gap between germline ends came to 8 bases. This CDR3 contains 12 residues. CDR3 nucleotide sequence: TGTGCCAGCAGTAACAGCGGCTATGGCTACACCTTC. Encoded protein: CASSNSGYGYTF.

This clone was counted only a few times. This sequence joins TRBV5-1 and TRBJ1-1; TRBD1 agrees at 7 bases. There are 11 residues in the CDR3. Trimming cost V 5 bases and J 8 bases; bases outside gene matches: 3. The germline V gene has CDR1 SGHRS and CDR2 YFSETQ. CDR3: CASRDRDEAFF. The DNA of the CDR3 is TGCGCCAGCAGAGACAGGGACGAAGCTTTCTTT.

This rearrangement joins TRBV7-8 to TRBJ1-2; tentatively, D is TRBD1 (5 bases). The CDR3 totals 16 residues. V lost 5 bases, J lost 6 bases, and 22 bases lay in between. Germline assignment: CDR1 SGHVS and CDR2 FQNEAQ. The CDR3, as DNA: TGTGCCAGCAGCAAGGCCTCGGGGGTCGTTACAAATGGCTACACCTTC. It specifies CASSKASGVVTNGYTF.

The chain recombines TRBV5-5 with TRBJ1-3; weak D call: TRBD1 (6 bases). The V end lost 4 bases, the J end lost 1 base, and 18 bases lay between the germline ends. The CDR3 spans 17 residues. Germline V gene lookup returns CDR1 SGHKS and CDR2 YYEKEE (reference sequence). The CDR3 is CASSVEITGLSGNTIYF. CDR3 DNA sequence: TGTGCCAGCAGCGTAGAGATTACAGGGTTATCTGGAAACACCATATATTTT.

Only a few counts were recorded for this clone. The same CDR3 is also encoded by other DNA sequences in this sample. This sequence joins TRBV9 and TRBJ2-7; tentative D call: TRBD2 (5 bases). Germline loops: CDR1 SGDLS, CDR2 YYNGEE. The CDR3 is made up of 14 amino acids. The ends were cut back, 0 bases at V and 3 bases at J, with 10 bases in the middle. The CDR3 DNA is TGTGCCAGCAGCGTAGGGAGTGGAGGCTACGAGCAGTACTTC. Amino acid sequence: CASSVGSGGYEQYF.